The subject of this entry is one TCR beta chain. Antigen unknown. Generated by immunoSEQ multiplex PCR, the TCRdb table keeps only in-frame clones and is missing some. The repertoire holds tens of thousands of clones, with about 83% as singletons. The CDR3 extends over 18 amino acids. The V and J ends lost 2 bases and 6 bases respectively, with 22 bases between them. Germline V gives CDR1 MDHEN, CDR2 SYDVKM. The record originates from a study of OX40 agonist ivuxolimab in advanced cancers. Whole-study context: The patients' treatment was ivuxolimab, an agonistic anti-OX40 (CD134) antibody. Males comprised 70% to 85% of the group, whose mean age was roughly 60 years (range roughly 20 to 90).

Samples of blood were obtained at baseline, on cycle 4 day 1, and on cycle 7 day 1. Regarding the study as a whole: CD4+ T cells averaged fewer expanded clones than CD8+ T cells.

The V and J genes are TRBV28 and TRBJ1-4, with a tentative D call TRBD1 (5 bases). This TCR was recovered from an adult with an advanced solid tumor such as melanoma, head and neck, liver or kidney cancer. The sample here was CD4+ or CD8+ T cells sorted from blood, taken in a trial of the OX40 agonist ivuxolimab. Written as DNA, the CDR3 is TGTGCCAGCAGTTTACGCCCTCTTTACGGGGGGATTGATGAAAAACTGTTTTTT. As protein: CASSLRPLYGGIDEKLFF.